The clone carrying this T cell receptor beta chain was seen a handful of times. The antigen is unknown. The data were taken from a study of T cell repertoires in cytomegalovirus infection. Study overall: TCR beta signatures that were public indicated CMV infection and matching HLA type.

Points from the study as a whole: CMV carriers having the relevant HLA were flagged by cumulative public TCR beta family frequency. The ex vivo response showed dominance by HLA-C-restricted CMV-specific TCR beta clonotypes.

Germline CDR1 is SGHRS and CDR2 is YFSETQ. The V segment lost 0 bases and the J segment 2 bases; nucleotides outside the gene matches: 5. This CDR3 spans 17 amino acids. TCRdb processed the reads anew with MiXCR; each CDR3 protein has one entry. The table lists 450,000 to 650,000 distinct CDR3 sequences, less than 30% of them singletons. This chain uses TRBV5-1 with TRBJ2-3, with 11 bases fitting TRBD2. Sequencing input: PBMCs. The TCR was taken from a human donor in good health (CMV status not recorded). Some clones in this sample may be carry-over from other donors' samples. Here the CDR3 DNA reads TGCGCCAGCAGCTTGGGGGGGACTAGCGGTGTCACAGATACGCAGTATTTT. Its translation is CASSLGGTSGVTDTQYF.